The 12 T cell receptor beta chains in this list originate from one sample, sequenced in a study of T-cell memory formation after mild COVID-19 (dated by TCRdb to the early 2020s). Libraries came from 5' RACE. TCRdb records Illumina NovaSeq 6000 as the sequencer. The raw public reads went through TCRdb reprocessing: fastp at Q25, MiXCR clone calling, in-frame beta chains kept. Each CDR3 protein appears once, grouped with its most common genes and DNA. The table for this sample lists around 470,000 distinct CDR3 sequences; 20% of them were counted only once. The ten largest make up approximately 8.4% of the sample. Material for sequencing was PBMCs or a T cell subset sorted from them (not recorded which). The receptors originated from an adult woman who had mild COVID-19 (a few samples of this study predate the infection). The sample titles of this study are shuffled in the database, so cell type and time point are left out; the donor was told from shared clones.

The rearrangement links TRBV20-1 to TRBJ1-2, with no clear D. The CDR3 is 15 residues long. Trimming took off 0 bases at V and 4 bases at J, with 15 bases between the two ends. CDR1 and CDR2 (germline): DFQATT, SNEGSKA (reference sequence). CDR3 residues: CSARDPRTGLYGYTF. CDR3 nucleotide sequence: TGCAGTGCTAGAGACCCGAGGACTGGACTCTATGGCTACACCTTC.

The chain couples TRBV7-6 to TRBJ2-3, with TRBD1 identical over 8 bases. V lost 10 bases, J lost 6 bases, and 12 bases stayed unmatched. CDR1 is SGHVS and CDR2 is FNYEAQ in the germline V gene. The CDR3 spans 14 residues. The CDR3 DNA is TGTGCCATCGCCACAGGGGGAGGTGGGGATACGCAGTATTTT. Its protein is CAIATGGGGDTQYF.

This chain uses TRBV20-1 with TRBJ2-3; D perhaps matches TRBD1 (5 bases). Germline values: CDR1 DFQATT, CDR2 SNEGSKA (reference sequence). V gave up 5 bases and J gave up 11 bases, with 17 bases separating them. The length of the CDR3 is 12 residues. The CDR3 DNA reads as TGCAGTGCTTACGAATCAGGGAAAGGGCAGTATTTT. Amino acid sequence: CSAYESGKGQYF.

The chain joins TRBV11-2 to TRBJ2-1, with TRBD2 identical over 16 bases. The CDR3 consists of 16 residues. Germline CDR1 and CDR2: SGHAT and FQNNGV. V dropped 4 bases and J dropped 10; count of bases not matched to a gene: 7. CDR3 protein: CASSYGTSGGAREQFF. Written as DNA, the CDR3 is TGTGCCAGCAGCTACGGGACTAGCGGGGGGGCACGGGAGCAGTTCTTC.

The CDR3 coding sequence is TGCAGTGCCCGGGACTCTCCCATAAATGAGCAGTTCTTC. This encodes CSARDSPINEQFF. This chain links TRBV20-1 with TRBJ2-1; the D gene is possibly TRBD2 (6 bases). V dropped 6 bases and J dropped 7 bases, with 16 bases sitting between them. Per the germline V gene, CDR1 is DFQATT and CDR2 is SNEGSKA (reference sequence). The CDR3 covers 13 residues.

The sample holds a few counts of this clonotype. The rearrangement joins TRBV18 to TRBJ1-2, with D tentatively TRBD1 (5 bases). V was clipped by 6 bases and J by 0 bases, with 11 bases between them. The germline CDR1 and CDR2 sequences are KGHSH and LQKENI. The CDR3 extends over 14 amino acids. CDR3 sequence: CASSTGTANYGYTF. The CDR3 DNA sequence: TGTGCCAGCTCGACCGGGACGGCTAACTATGGCTACACCTTC.

The chain links TRBV7-9 to TRBJ2-1; 12 bases fit TRBD1. The V and J ends lost 5 bases and 6 bases, in that order; junction bases with no gene match: 5. Germline CDR1 SEHNR, CDR2 FQNEAQ (reference sequence). The CDR3 consists of 15 residues. CDR3 region: CASSTPGQGANEQFF. In DNA, the CDR3 is TGTGCCAGCAGCACTCCGGGACAGGGGGCCAATGAGCAGTTCTTC. The variable domain in full, completed from reference TRBV7-9 and TRBJ2-1, reads DTGVSQNPRHKITKRGQNVTFRCDPISEHNRLYWYRQTLGQGPEFLTYFQNEAQLEKSRLLSDRFSAERPKGSFSTLEIQRTEQGDSAMYLCASSTPGQGANEQFFGPGTRLTVL.

In its sample, this clonotype was seen many times. The CDR3 DNA reads as TGTGCCAGCAGTGGGACAGCGGGAAACACCATATATTTT. It specifies CASSGTAGNTIYF. The chain links TRBV6-5 to TRBJ1-3; 7 positions match TRBD1. This CDR3 has 13 residues. Losses at the gene ends were 5 bases for V and 4 bases for J; bases not matched to a gene: 2. Germline CDR1 reads MNHEY; CDR2 reads SVGAGI.

A few counts support this clonotype. The chain recombines TRBV12-3 or TRBV12-4 with TRBJ1-2; no definite D call. The CDR3 consists of 15 residues. The V end was cut by 5 bases, the J end by 4 bases, with 17 bases between. The CDR3 here is CASSPTTSNGYGYTF. CDR3 nucleotides: TGTGCCAGCAGTCCGACGACCAGCAACGGCTATGGCTACACCTTC.

The J gene is TRBJ2-7, the V gene TRBV7-8; 7 bases agree with TRBD2. With V trimmed by 5 bases and J by 7 bases, 17 bases remained unmatched. Germline V gene lookup returns CDR1 SGHVS and CDR2 FQNEAQ. The CDR3 contains 16 residues. The CDR3 protein is CASSQLPGFLGREQYF. As DNA, the CDR3 is TGTGCCAGCAGCCAACTTCCTGGGTTTCTCGGGAGGGAGCAGTACTTC. Full variable domain (remainder filled in from reference TRBV7-8 and TRBJ2-7): GAGVSQSPRYKVAKRGQDVALRCDPISGHVSLFWYQQALGQGPEFLTYFQNEAQLDKSGLPSDRFFAERPEGSVSTLKIQRTQQEDSAVYLCASSQLPGFLGREQYFGPGTRLTVT.

This clonotype was counted between two and nine times. The chain uses TRBV5-1 and TRBJ2-1; 9 bases match TRBD2. Germline V CDR1 and CDR2: SGHRS, YFSETQ. CDR3 length equals 15 residues. The V segment lost 0 bases and the J segment 5 bases; nucleotides outside the gene matches: 3. The CDR3 is CASSLVAGVNNEQFF. In DNA form, the CDR3 reads TGCGCCAGCAGCTTGGTAGCGGGGGTTAACAATGAGCAGTTCTTC.

V usage is TRBV9 and J usage is TRBJ1-1, with a tentative D call TRBD1 (5 bases). Germline loops: CDR1 SGDLS, CDR2 YYNGEE. The V gene lost 0 bases and the J gene lost 2 bases, with 8 bases spanning the gap. This CDR3 has 14 amino acids. CDR3 residues: CASSVAGLNTEAFF. The CDR3, as DNA: TGTGCCAGCAGCGTAGCAGGGTTAAACACTGAAGCTTTCTTT.